This entry lists 13 T cell receptor beta chains sequenced from one sample in a study of T cell repertoires in cytomegalovirus infection. The antigens these receptors bind are not known. One entry per CDR3 protein results from TCRdb running MiXCR on the reads. The sample yields fewer than 650,000 distinct CDR3 sequences, 40% seen once. Material: cultured PBMCs, obtained from culture after CMV antigen stimulation. Receptors were obtained from a human donor in good health (CMV status not recorded). Some clones in this sample may be carry-over from other donors' samples.

Only a few counts were recorded for this clonotype. The J gene is TRBJ2-1, the V gene TRBV7-2, with a weak D call TRBD2 (6 bases). Trimming took 5 bases from V and 2 from J, leaving 13 bases between them. CDR1 SGHTA and CDR2 FQGNSA come from the germline V gene. The CDR3 is 15 amino acids. The CDR3: CASSATGTAYNEQFF. CDR3 DNA: TGTGCCAGCAGCGCCACCGGGACTGCCTACAATGAGCAGTTCTTC.

This chain uses TRBV19 with TRBJ2-5; the D gene is possibly TRBD2 (6 bases). The germline gives CDR1 LNHDA, CDR2 SQIVND (reference sequence). The germline V and J ends were trimmed by 8 bases and 5 bases, with 15 bases remaining between them. The CDR3 runs to 13 residues. This chain's CDR3 is CASAGNYLETQYF. In nucleotides, the CDR3 is TGTGCCAGTGCGGGAAATTACCTGGAGACCCAGTACTTC.

The rearrangement links TRBV7-2 to TRBJ2-7; no clear D gene. Germline lookup yields CDR1 SGHTA and CDR2 FQGNSA. The CDR3 consists of 14 residues. Trimming removed 5 bases from V and 2 bases from J, with 13 bases in between. The chain's CDR3 is CASSINPTAYEQYF. The CDR3 DNA reads as TGTGCCAGCAGCATCAACCCAACAGCCTACGAGCAGTACTTC.

The genes are TRBV4-1 and TRBJ1-4; D unresolved. V lost 1 base, J lost 0 bases, and 12 bases lay in between. This CDR3 is built from 17 residues. Germline assignment: CDR1 MGHRA and CDR2 YSYEKL. CDR3 bases: TGCGCCAGCAGCCAAGTTTGGACGATTGCAACTAATGAAAAACTGTTTTTT. As protein: CASSQVWTIATNEKLFF.

This chain joins TRBV19 and TRBJ2-7, with D uncertain. The CDR3 contains 13 residues. The germline V gene has CDR1 LNHDA and CDR2 SQIVND (reference sequence). V lost 4 bases to trimming and J lost 6 bases, with 13 bases between them. This chain's CDR3 is CASSRVLSGEQYF. CDR3 in DNA: TGTGCCAGTAGTAGAGTTTTATCTGGCGAGCAGTACTTC.

The V call is TRBV27, the J call TRBJ2-3, with D possibly matching TRBD1 (6 bases). This CDR3 has 15 residues. V was shortened by 9 bases and J by 0 bases, with 16 bases between the two germline ends. Germline V lookup: CDR1 MNHEY, CDR2 SMNVEV (reference sequence). In DNA, the CDR3 is TGTGCCAGTAGACAGGTCCTAACTAGCACAGATACGCAGTATTTT. Translating gives CASRQVLTSTDTQYF.

This chain connects TRBV20-1 to TRBJ1-5; the D is unclear. Trimming left V 3 bases short and J 0 bases short, with 12 bases between. From germline, CDR1 is DFQATT and CDR2 SNEGSKA (reference sequence). The length of the CDR3 is 15 residues. CDR3 protein: CSASRTGYSNQPQHF. CDR3 nucleotide sequence: TGCAGTGCTAGTAGGACGGGCTATAGCAATCAGCCCCAGCATTTT.

The rearrangement uses TRBV12-3 or TRBV12-4 and TRBJ2-5; 10 nucleotides align to TRBD2. Trimming removed 6 bases from V and 1 base from J; junction bases left unmatched: 8. The CDR3 has 16 residues. The CDR3 sequence is CASSSGLAALQETQYF. The CDR3, as DNA: TGTGCCAGCAGCTCAGGACTAGCGGCACTCCAAGAGACCCAGTACTTC.

The chain couples TRBV7-2 to TRBJ2-2, with a weak D call TRBD1 (6 bases). The germline V gene encodes CDR1 SGHTA and CDR2 FQGNSA. The CDR3 is made up of 15 amino acids. The germline V and J ends were trimmed by 4 bases and 0 bases, with 9 bases remaining between them. The CDR3 is CASSSRQANTGELFF. CDR3 DNA: TGTGCCAGCAGCTCGAGACAGGCGAACACCGGGGAGCTGTTTTTT.

There are a few counts of this clonotype. V and J are TRBV7-2 and TRBJ2-5, with 7 bases matching TRBD2. This CDR3 region has 15 residues. Germline CDR1 and CDR2: SGHTA and FQGNSA. Unmatched junction bases numbered 10, after V lost 4 bases and J lost 5 bases. The CDR3 is CASSYLTSPGETQYF. The CDR3 coding sequence is TGTGCCAGCAGCTACCTGACTAGCCCCGGGGAGACCCAGTACTTC.

The CDR3 protein is CASSRGGEGSPLHF. The CDR3 DNA reads TGTGCCAGCAGTAGGGGGGGAGAAGGATCACCCCTCCACTTT. V gene TRBV7-2 combines with J gene TRBJ1-6; D is possibly TRBD1 (6 bases). The V end lost 6 bases, the J end lost 10 bases, and 16 bases lay between the germline ends. This CDR3 contains 14 residues. Germline V CDR1 and CDR2: SGHTA, FQGNSA.

The rearrangement joins TRBV12-3 or TRBV12-4 to TRBJ2-7; 7 nucleotides line up with TRBD1. The junction had 8 bases not matched to a gene; V was cut back by 6 bases and J by 3 bases. CDR3 size: 14 residues. CDR3 bases: TGTGCCAGCAGCCTCACGGGACAGCTCTACGAGCAGTACTTC. This codes for CASSLTGQLYEQYF.

The J gene is TRBJ2-7, the V gene TRBV10-3; D remains unclear. The germline V and J ends were trimmed by 2 bases and 2 bases, with 10 bases remaining between them. This CDR3 contains 14 residues. The germline gives CDR1 ENHRY, CDR2 SYGVKD. CDR3 sequence (DNA): TGTGCCATCAGTGAGCGGCACCGTGCCTACGAGCAGTACTTC. As protein: CAISERHRAYEQYF.